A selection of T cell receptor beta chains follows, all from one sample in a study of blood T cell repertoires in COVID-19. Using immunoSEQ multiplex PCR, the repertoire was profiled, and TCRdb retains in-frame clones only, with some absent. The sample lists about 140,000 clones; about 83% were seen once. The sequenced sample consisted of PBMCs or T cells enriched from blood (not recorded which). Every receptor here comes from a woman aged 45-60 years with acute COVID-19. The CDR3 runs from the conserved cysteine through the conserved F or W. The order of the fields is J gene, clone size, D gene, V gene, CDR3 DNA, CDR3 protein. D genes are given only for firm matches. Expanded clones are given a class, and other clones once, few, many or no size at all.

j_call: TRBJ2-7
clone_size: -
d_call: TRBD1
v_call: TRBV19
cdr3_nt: TGTGCCAGTAGTGCCTCCGACAGGGGGGGATACGAGCAGTACTTC
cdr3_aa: CASSASDRGGYEQYF

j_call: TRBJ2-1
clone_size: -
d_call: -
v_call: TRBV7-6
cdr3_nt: TGTGCCAGCAGCCCCGAGGCCCGATCCTACAATGAGCAGTTCTTC
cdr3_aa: CASSPEARSYNEQFF

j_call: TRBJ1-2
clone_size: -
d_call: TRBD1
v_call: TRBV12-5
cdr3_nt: TGTGCTAGTGGTGTTACAGGGGCCCGCTATGGCTACACCTTC
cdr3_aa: CASGVTGARYGYTF

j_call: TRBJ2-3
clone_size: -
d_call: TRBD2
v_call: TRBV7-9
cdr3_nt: TGTGCCAGCAGCTCGGGGCTAGCGGGAGGAGAATCAGATACGCAGTATTTT
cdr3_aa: CASSSGLAGGESDTQYF

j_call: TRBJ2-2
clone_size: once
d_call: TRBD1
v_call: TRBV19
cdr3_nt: TGTGCCAGTAGTATCATGGCAGGGGGAAGGACCGGGGAGCTGTTTTTT
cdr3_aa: CASSIMAGGRTGELFF

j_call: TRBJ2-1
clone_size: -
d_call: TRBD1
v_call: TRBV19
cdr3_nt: TGTGCCAGTAGTAACCGGGACAGGGTATTCTTC
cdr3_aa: CASSNRDRVFF

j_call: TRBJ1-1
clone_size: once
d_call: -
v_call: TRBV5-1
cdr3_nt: TGCGCCAGCAGCTTGGCAGCGGGGCAGAACCCTGAAGCTTTCTTT
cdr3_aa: CASSLAAGQNPEAFF

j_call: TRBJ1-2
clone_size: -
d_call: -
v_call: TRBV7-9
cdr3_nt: TGTGCCAGCAGCCGGGAGGTCTATGGCTACACCTTC
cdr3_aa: CASSREVYGYTF

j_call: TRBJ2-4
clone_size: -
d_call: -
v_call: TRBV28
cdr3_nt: TGTGCCAGCAGTTTCGTAAGGCAGGATAAAAACATTCAGTACTTC
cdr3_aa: CASSFVRQDKNIQYF

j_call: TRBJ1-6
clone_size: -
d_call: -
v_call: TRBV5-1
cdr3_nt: TGCGCCAGCAGCTTGGGTACGGATAATTCACCCCTCCACTTT
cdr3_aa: CASSLGTDNSPLHF

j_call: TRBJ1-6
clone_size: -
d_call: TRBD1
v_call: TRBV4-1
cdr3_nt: TGCGCCAGCAGCCGAACCGGGACAGGGGTTTCACCCCTCCACTTT
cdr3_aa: CASSRTGTGVSPLHF

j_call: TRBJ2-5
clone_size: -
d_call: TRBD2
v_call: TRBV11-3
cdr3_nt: TGTGCCAGCAGCTTAGCGCGGACTAGCGGGAGTCCAAAGACCCAGTACTTC
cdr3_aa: CASSLARTSGSPKTQYF

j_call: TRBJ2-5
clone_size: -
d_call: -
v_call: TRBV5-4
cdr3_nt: TGTGCCAGCGGACGGGACTACCAAGAGACCCAGTACTTC
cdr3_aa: CASGRDYQETQYF

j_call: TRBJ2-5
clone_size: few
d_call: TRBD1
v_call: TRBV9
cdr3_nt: TGTGCCAGCAGCCCACACAGCATGGCAGGGGGCCAAGAGACCCAGTACTTC
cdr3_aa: CASSPHSMAGGQETQYF

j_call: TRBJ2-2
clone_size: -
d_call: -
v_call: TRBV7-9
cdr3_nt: TGTGCCAGCAGAGCGACTAGCCCCAGGGGTGGCACCGGGGAGCTGTTTTTT
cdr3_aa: CASRATSPRGGTGELFF

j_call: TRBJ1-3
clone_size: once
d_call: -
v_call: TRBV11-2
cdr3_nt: TGTGCCAGCAGCTTAACAGGAGACTCTGGAAACACCATATATTTT
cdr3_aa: CASSLTGDSGNTIYF

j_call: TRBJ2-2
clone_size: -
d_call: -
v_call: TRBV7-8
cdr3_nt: TGTGCCAGCAGCTTAGGCGTAGGGCGGGCGAACACCGGGGAGCTGTTTTTT
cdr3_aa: CASSLGVGRANTGELFF

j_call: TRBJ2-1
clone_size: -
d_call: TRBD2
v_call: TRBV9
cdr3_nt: TGTGCCAGCAGCGTCGGGACTAGCGGGAAGGGTGAGCAGTTCTTC
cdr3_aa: CASSVGTSGKGEQFF

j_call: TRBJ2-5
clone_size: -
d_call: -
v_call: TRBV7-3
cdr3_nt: TGTGCCAGCAGCCGTACAGGGCAAGAGACCCAGTACTTC
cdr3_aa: CASSRTGQETQYF

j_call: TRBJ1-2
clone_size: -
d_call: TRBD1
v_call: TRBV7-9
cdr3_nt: TGTGCCAGCAGCCTCCTGGGACAGGGGGCGCGTGGCTACACCTTC
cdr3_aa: CASSLLGQGARGYTF

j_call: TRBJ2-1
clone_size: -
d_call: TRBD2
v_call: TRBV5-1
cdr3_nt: TGCGCCAGCAGCTTGTGGGGACTAGCGGCCTACAGGGGGAACAATGAGCAGTTCTTC
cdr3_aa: CASSLWGLAAYRGNNEQFF

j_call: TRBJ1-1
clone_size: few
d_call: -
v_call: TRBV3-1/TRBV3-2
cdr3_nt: TGTGCCAGCAGCCAAGGTGGGCACACTGAAGCTTTCTTT
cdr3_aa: CASSQGGHTEAFF

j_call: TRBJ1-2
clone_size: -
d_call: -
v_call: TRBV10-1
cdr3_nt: TGCGCCAGCAGTGAGTCGGGGCGAAGTGGCTACACCTTC
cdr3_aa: CASSESGRSGYTF

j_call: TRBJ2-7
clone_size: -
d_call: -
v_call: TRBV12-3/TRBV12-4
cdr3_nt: TGTGCCAGCAGCCTGGGCCCCGGCAACGAGCAGTACTTC
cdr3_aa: CASSLGPGNEQYF

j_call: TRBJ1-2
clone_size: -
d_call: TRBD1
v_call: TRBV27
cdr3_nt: TGTGCCACCTGGGACAGGGGGCTCTTGTATGGCTACACCTTC
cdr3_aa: CATWDRGLLYGYTF

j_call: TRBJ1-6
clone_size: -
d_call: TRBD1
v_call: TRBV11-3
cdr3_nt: TGTGCCAGCAGCCCTCGCCAGGGGGCCTTAGATTCACCCCTCCACTTT
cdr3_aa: CASSPRQGALDSPLHF

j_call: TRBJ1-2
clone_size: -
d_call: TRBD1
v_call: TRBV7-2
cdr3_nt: TGTGCCAGCACCCTGACAGGGGGCAACTATGGCTACACCTTC
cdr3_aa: CASTLTGGNYGYTF

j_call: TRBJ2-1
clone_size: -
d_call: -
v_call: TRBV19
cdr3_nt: TGTGCCAGCACAAAGCAGAAGGGGGGGTCCTACAATGAGCAGTTCTTC
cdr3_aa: CASTKQKGGSYNEQFF

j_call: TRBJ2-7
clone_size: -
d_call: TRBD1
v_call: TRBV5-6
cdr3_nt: TGTGCCAGCAGCCATGACAGGGGGAAGGAGCAGTACTTC
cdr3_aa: CASSHDRGKEQYF

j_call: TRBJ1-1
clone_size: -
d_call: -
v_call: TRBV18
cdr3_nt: TGTGCCAGCTCACAGGGAGAAGGGCACACTGAAGCTTTCTTT
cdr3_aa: CASSQGEGHTEAFF

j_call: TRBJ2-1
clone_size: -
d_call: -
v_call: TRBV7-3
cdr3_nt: TGTGCCAGCAGCTTAAACAGGTACAATGAGCAGTTCTTC
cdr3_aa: CASSLNRYNEQFF